In its sample, the clone carrying this T cell receptor beta chain was seen a few times. Its matching antigen is unknown. This CDR3 region has 11 residues. Trimming took off 8 bases at V and 9 bases at J, with 12 bases between the two ends. From germline, CDR1 is KGHSY and CDR2 FQNENV. Template switching, a step in the protocol, added a universal primer site, and cDNA carried unique molecular identifiers. TCRdb reprocessed the 5' RACE reads with MiXCR, giving one entry per CDR3 protein. The sample records some 260,000 distinct CDR3 sequences, more than 13% being singletons. The sample originates from a study of identical twins. Regarding the study as a whole: Because invariant MAIT and iNKT cells could be present, zero-insertion analyses could be partly confounded. Whereas memory repertoires showed no such difference, abundant cord blood beta clonotypes carried fewer insertions.

The sequence came from a woman aged 18-29 years in good health. The chain uses TRBV16 and TRBJ2-3; no clear D gene. The sample was memory (CD45RO+) T cells sorted from blood. Here the CDR3 reads CASGDGWTQYF. In DNA, the CDR3 is TGTGCCAGCGGCGACGGGTGGACGCAGTATTTT.